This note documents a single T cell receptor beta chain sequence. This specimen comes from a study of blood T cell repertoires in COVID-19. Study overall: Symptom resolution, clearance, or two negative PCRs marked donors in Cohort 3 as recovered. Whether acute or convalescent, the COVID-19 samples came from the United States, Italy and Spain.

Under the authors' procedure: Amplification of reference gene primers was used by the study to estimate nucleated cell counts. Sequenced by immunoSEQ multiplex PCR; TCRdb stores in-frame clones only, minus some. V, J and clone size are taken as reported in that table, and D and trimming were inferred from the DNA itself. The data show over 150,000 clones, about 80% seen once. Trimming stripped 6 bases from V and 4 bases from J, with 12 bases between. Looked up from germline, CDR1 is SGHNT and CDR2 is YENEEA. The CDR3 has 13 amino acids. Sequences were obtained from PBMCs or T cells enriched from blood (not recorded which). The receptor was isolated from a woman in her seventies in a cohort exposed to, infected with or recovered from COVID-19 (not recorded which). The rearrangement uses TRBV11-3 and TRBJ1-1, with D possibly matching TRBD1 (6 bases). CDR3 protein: CASRFDRTTEAFF. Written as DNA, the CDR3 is TGTGCCAGCAGGTTTGACAGGACCACTGAAGCTTTCTTT.